The clone carrying this T cell receptor (beta chain) was seen a handful of times. Only in-frame clones appear in the TCRdb table, and some are missing; sequencing was by immunoSEQ multiplex PCR. Of approximately 29,000 clones listed, about 80% are singletons. The data originate from a study of OX40 agonist ivuxolimab in advanced cancers. The CDR3 runs to 17 residues. The germline V gene encodes CDR1 SGHDT and CDR2 YYEEEE. V lost 0 bases to trimming and J lost 3 bases; unmatched junction nucleotides: 8. V is TRBV5-6 and J is TRBJ1-4, with TRBD1 identical over 7 bases. The sequence was obtained from an adult with an advanced solid tumor such as melanoma, head and neck, liver or kidney cancer. The specimen was CD4+ or CD8+ T cells sorted from blood, collected in a trial of the OX40 agonist ivuxolimab. The CDR3 loop reads CASSLAGRGAANEKLFF. CDR3 nucleotides: TGTGCCAGCAGCTTGGCCGGCAGGGGGGCGGCTAATGAAAAACTGTTTTTT.